This T cell receptor beta chain stems from a study of cytomegalovirus exposure and HLA in healthy donors. Concerning this clone: Antigen unknown.

PCR was performed using 60 Vbeta and 13 Jbeta primers. Only in-frame clones appear in the TCRdb table, and some are missing; sequencing was by immunoSEQ multiplex PCR. The sample includes about 170,000 clones, 70% to 85% of them seen just once. Study-wide points: Accurate predictions that matched the HLA-A and HLA-B alleles of most subjects were reportedly made from TCR beta sequences.

The receptor's source is a human donor in good health. The source material was PBMCs.

This chain's CDR3 is CASSHRGGDTINYGYTF. In DNA, the CDR3 is TGCGCCAGCAGCCACCGAGGGGGGGACACCATTAACTATGGCTACACCTTC. The chain carries TRBV4-1 and TRBJ1-2, with D tentatively TRBD1 (6 bases). This CDR3 comprises 17 residues. V was pared by 3 bases and J by 1 base, with 18 bases between. In germline, CDR1 is MGHRA, CDR2 YSYEKL.